Here is one T cell receptor (beta chain) with its context. This was a deep-level run. Some clones are missing from TCRdb's copy, which holds only in-frame ones; the method was immunoSEQ multiplex PCR. The data contain under 1,100,000 clones, around 82% of them singletons. V was clipped by 4 bases and J by 5 bases, with 11 bases between them. In germline, CDR1 is MDHEN, CDR2 SYDVKM. The CDR3 covers 14 residues. The sample comes from a study of shared clonotypes between healthy human individuals. Turning to the study itself: CD8 memory received one plate per donor, CD8 naive two, CD4 memory three and CD4 naive three.

The chain couples TRBV28 to TRBJ1-4, with D possibly TRBD1 on 6 matching bases. The specimen sequenced was memory CD4+ T cells from PBMCs. Described subset: CD45RA-negative fraction. The TCR was taken from a man younger than 35 in good health. Some clones in this sample may be carry-over from other donors' samples. The CDR3 sequence: CASSWGGLNEKLFF. The CDR3 nucleotides are TGTGCCAGCAGTTGGGGGGGGCTGAATGAAAAACTGTTTTTT.